The source of this TCR beta chain is a study of blood T cell repertoires in COVID-19. Study-wide context: Whether acute or convalescent, the COVID-19 samples came from the United States, Italy and Spain. From T cells, B-cell-depleted T cells, or PBMCs came the material, which was cDNA or gDNA.

CDR3 length equals 14 residues. J gave up 4 bases and V 5 bases, and 8 bases lay outside the gene matches. Per germline, CDR1 SGHTS and CDR2 YDEGEE. Self-reported history from a screening survey and questionnaire set each donor's cohort. Method: immunoSEQ multiplex PCR; TCRdb's copy keeps in-frame clones and lacks some. This table has more than 200,000 clones, roughly nine tenths appearing once. Source material: PBMCs or T cells enriched from blood (not recorded which). The chain recombines TRBV5-8 with TRBJ1-2, with TRBD1 identical over 7 bases. This TCR was sampled from a man aged 25-45 years who had recovered from COVID-19. The CDR3 is CASRSTGESYGYTF. DNA of the CDR3: TGTGCCAGCAGATCTACAGGGGAAAGCTATGGCTACACCTTC.